This T cell receptor beta chain was obtained from a study of blood T cell repertoires in COVID-19. The method was immunoSEQ multiplex PCR; TCRdb's version includes in-frame clones alone and lacks a portion of them. The sample includes 35,000 to 50,000 clones, about 86% of them seen just once. Sequences were obtained from peripheral blood. The origin of this receptor is a human donor with acute or convalescent COVID-19. The donor label of this sample is uncertain.

The CDR3 DNA sequence: TGTGCCAGCAGTTACGGGCAACAGGGGGTTAGCTATGGCTACACCTTC. As protein: CASSYGQQGVSYGYTF. The chain couples TRBV6-5 to TRBJ1-2; 8 positions match TRBD1. This CDR3 contains 16 residues. V lost 2 bases, J lost 4 bases, and 9 bases stayed unmatched. Germline CDR1 reads MNHEY; CDR2 reads SVGAGI.